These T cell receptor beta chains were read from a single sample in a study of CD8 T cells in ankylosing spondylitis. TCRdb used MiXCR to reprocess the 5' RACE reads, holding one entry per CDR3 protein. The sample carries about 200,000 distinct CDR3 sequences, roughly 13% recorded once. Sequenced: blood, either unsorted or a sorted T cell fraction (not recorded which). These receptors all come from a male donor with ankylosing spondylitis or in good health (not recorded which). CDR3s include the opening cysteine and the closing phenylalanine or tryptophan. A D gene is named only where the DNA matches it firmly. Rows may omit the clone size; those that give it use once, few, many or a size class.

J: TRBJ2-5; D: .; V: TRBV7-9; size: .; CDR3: CASSLLRGQETQYF; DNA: TGTGCCAGCAGCTTACTCAGGGGACAAGAGACCCAGTACTTC
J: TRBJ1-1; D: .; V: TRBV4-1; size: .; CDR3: CASSQDPGLGATEAFF; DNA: TGCGCCAGCAGCCAAGATCCGGGCCTCGGGGCCACTGAAGCTTTCTTT
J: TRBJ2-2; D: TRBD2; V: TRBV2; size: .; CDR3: CASLRDYSNTGELFF; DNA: TGTGCCAGCCTTCGGGACTACTCGAACACCGGGGAGCTGTTTTTT
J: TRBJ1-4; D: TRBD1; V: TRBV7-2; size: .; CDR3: CASSSYDRGGEKLFF; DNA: TGTGCCAGCAGCTCGTACGACAGGGGAGGTGAAAAACTGTTTTTT
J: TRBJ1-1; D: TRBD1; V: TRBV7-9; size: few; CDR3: CASSPGQGRNTEAFF; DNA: TGTGCCAGCAGCCCCGGACAGGGGAGGAACACTGAAGCTTTCTTT
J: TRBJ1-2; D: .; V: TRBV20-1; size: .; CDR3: CSATAAHFGYTF; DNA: TGCAGTGCAACAGCTGCACACTTTGGCTACACCTTC
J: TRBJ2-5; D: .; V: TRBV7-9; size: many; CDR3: CASSLGVLGQGETQYF; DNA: TGTGCCAGCAGCTTAGGTGTCTTGGGCCAGGGAGAGACCCAGTACTTC
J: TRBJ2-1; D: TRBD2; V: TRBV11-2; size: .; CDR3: CASSLGLGGPYNEQFF; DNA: TGTGCCAGCAGCTTAGGCTTGGGAGGGCCCTACAATGAGCAGTTCTTC
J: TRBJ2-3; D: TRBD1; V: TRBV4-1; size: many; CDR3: CASSHDRGSTDTQYF; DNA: TGCGCCAGCAGCCACGACAGGGGAAGCACAGATACGCAGTATTTT
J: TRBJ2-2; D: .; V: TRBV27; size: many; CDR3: CASSSSGTGTGELFF; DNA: TGTGCCAGCAGCTCCTCCGGGACGGGAACCGGGGAGCTGTTTTTT
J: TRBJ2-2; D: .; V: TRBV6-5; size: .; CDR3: CASRGLSGELFF; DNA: TGTGCCAGCAGAGGACTATCCGGGGAGCTGTTTTTT
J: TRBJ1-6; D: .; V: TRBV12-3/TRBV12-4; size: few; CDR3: CASSLTGPNSPLHF; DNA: TGTGCCAGCAGTTTAACAGGGCCAAATTCACCCCTCCACTTT
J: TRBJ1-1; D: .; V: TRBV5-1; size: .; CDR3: CASREGSPEAFF; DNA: TGCGCCAGCAGGGAGGGGAGCCCTGAAGCTTTCTTT
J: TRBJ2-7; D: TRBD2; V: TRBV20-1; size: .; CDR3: CSAPASAGGSSYEQYF; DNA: TGCAGTGCGCCCGCCTCCGCGGGAGGGAGCTCCTACGAGCAGTACTTC
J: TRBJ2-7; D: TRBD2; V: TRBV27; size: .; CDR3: CASSPTGLAGEQYF; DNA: TGTGCCAGCAGTCCCACGGGACTAGCAGGGGAGCAGTACTTC
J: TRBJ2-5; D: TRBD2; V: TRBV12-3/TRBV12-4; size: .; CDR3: CASSLLAGGETQYF; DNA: TGTGCCAGCAGTTTACTAGCGGGGGGGGAGACCCAGTACTTC
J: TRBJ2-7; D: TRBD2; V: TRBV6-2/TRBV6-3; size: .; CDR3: CASSYEVKRGLAGGLTYEQYF; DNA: TGTGCCAGCAGTTACGAAGTAAAAAGGGGACTAGCGGGAGGACTAACCTACGAGCAGTACTTC
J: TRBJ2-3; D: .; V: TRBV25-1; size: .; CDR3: CASGLLQGSTDTQYF; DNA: TGTGCCAGCGGTTTACTACAGGGAAGCACAGATACGCAGTATTTT
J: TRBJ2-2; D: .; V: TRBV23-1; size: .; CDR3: CASSQSTGPGAPGSCFF; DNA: .
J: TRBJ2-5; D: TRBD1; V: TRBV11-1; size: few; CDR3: CASSSGTGGTRETQYF; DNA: TGTGCCAGCAGCTCGGGGACAGGAGGGACGCGAGAGACCCAGTACTTC
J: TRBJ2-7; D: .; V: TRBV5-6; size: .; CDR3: CASSFLRVQRNEQYF; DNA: TGTGCCAGCAGCTTCCTCAGGGTGCAGAGGAACGAGCAGTACTTC
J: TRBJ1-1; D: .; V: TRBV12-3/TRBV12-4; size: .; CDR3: CASSLGFVTEAFF; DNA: TGTGCCAGCAGTTTGGGTTTTGTCACTGAAGCTTTCTTT
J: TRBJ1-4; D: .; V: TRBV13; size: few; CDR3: CASSSWTDNEKLFF; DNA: TGTGCCAGCAGCTCATGGACGGACAATGAAAAACTGTTTTTT
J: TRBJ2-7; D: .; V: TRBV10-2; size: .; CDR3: CASFERFDEQYF; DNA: TGCGCCAGCTTCGAAAGGTTCGACGAGCAGTACTTC
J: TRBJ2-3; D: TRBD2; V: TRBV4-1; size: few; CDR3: CASSQGPGLQAANTQYF; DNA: TGCGCCAGCAGCCAAGGTCCGGGACTACAGGCCGCCAATACGCAGTATTTT
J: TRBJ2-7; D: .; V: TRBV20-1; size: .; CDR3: CSARASGNEQYF; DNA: TGCAGTGCTAGAGCTTCGGGAAACGAGCAGTACTTC
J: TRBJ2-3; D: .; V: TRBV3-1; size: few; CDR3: CASSQGVSSVDTQYF; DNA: TGTGCCAGCAGCCAAGGGGTGTCTAGCGTGGATACGCAGTATTTT
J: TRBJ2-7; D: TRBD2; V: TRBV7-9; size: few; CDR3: CASSPAGLRSAYEQYF; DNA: TGTGCCAGCAGCCCAGCGGGACTCCGTTCGGCCTACGAGCAGTACTTC
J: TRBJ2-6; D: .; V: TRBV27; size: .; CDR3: CASSFRGANVLTF; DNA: TGTGCCAGCAGTTTTCGTGGGGCCAACGTCCTGACTTTC
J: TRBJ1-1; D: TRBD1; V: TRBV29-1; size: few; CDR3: CSVEPRTGNTEAFF; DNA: TGCAGCGTTGAACCAAGGACAGGGAATACTGAAGCTTTCTTT
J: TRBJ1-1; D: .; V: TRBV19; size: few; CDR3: CASKGENTEAFF; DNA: TGTGCCAGTAAGGGAGAGAACACTGAAGCTTTCTTT
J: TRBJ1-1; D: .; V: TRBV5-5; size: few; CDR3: CASSPPVGRTEAFF; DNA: TGTGCCAGCAGCCCCCCCGTGGGGAGGACTGAAGCTTTCTTT
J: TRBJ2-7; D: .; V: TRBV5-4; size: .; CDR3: CASSWGGAEYEQYF; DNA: TGTGCCAGCAGCTGGGGGGGGGCGGAATACGAGCAGTACTTC
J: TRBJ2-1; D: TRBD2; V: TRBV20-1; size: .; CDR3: CSARDSWGTSGRPYNEQFF; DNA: TGCAGTGCTAGAGATTCCTGGGGGACTAGCGGGAGACCCTACAATGAGCAGTTCTTC
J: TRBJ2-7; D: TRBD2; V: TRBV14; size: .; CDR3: CASSQEVLAGPFNEQYF; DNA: TGTGCCAGCAGCCAAGAGGTTCTAGCGGGACCCTTTAACGAGCAGTACTTC
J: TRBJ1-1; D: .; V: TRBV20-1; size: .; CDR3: CSASRPRTVNTEAFF; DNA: TGCAGTGCAAGCAGGCCACGGACAGTGAACACTGAAGCTTTCTTT
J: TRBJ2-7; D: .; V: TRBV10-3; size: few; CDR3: CAISESTSRDGPYEQYF; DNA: TGTGCCATCAGTGAGTCCACCTCCAGGGATGGGCCCTACGAGCAGTACTTC
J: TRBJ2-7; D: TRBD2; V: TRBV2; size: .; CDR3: CASSEWWTSDYEQYF; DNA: TGTGCCAGCAGTGAGTGGTGGACTAGCGACTACGAGCAGTACTTC
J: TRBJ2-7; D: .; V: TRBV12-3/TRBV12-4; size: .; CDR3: CASSLVLDEQYF; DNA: TGTGCCAGCAGTTTAGTGCTGGACGAGCAGTACTTC
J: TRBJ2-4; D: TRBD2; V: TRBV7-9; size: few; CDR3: CASRGLASDIQYF; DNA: TGTGCCAGCCGGGGACTAGCTAGTGACATTCAGTACTTC
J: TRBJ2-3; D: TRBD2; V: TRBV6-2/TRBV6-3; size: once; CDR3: CASRDHRLAETDTQYF; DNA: TGTGCCAGCAGGGACCATAGACTAGCGGAAACAGATACGCAGTATTTT
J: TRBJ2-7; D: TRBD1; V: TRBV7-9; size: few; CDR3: CASSLPTGDEQYF; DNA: TGTGCCAGCAGCTTACCGACAGGGGACGAGCAGTACTTC
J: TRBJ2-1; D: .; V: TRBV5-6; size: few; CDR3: CASSLGRPSYNEQFF; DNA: TGTGCCAGCAGCTTGGGTCGACCGTCCTACAATGAGCAGTTCTTC
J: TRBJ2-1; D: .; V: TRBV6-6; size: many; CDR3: CASSYGVRDEQFF; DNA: TGTGCCAGCAGTTACGGGGTACGGGATGAGCAGTTCTTC
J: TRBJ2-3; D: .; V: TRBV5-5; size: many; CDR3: CASTQERERLVTDTQYF; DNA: TGTGCCAGCACCCAGGAGAGGGAGCGTCTCGTTACAGATACGCAGTATTTT
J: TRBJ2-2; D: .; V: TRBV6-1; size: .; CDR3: CASRQRGPIPTGELFF; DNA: TGTGCCAGCAGGCAGAGGGGACCGATTCCCACCGGGGAGCTGTTTTTT
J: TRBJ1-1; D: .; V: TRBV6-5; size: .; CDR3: CASSSDGNTEAFF; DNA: TGTGCCAGCAGTTCGGACGGGAACACTGAAGCTTTCTTT
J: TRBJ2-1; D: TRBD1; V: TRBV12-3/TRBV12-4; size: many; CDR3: CASSPGTGREQFF; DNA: TGTGCCAGCAGCCCCGGGACAGGGAGAGAGCAGTTCTTC
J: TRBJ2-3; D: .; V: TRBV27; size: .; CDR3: CASSLRAPGPNTDTQYF; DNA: TGTGCCAGCAGTTTAAGGGCCCCCGGGCCAAACACAGATACGCAGTATTTT
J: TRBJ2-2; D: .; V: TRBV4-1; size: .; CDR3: CASSQDSNTGELFF; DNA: TGCGCCAGCAGCCAAGATTCGAACACCGGGGAGCTGTTTTTT
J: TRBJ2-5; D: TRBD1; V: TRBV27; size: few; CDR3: CASSSGQGAKETQYF; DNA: TGTGCCAGCAGTTCGGGACAGGGGGCCAAGGAGACCCAGTACTTC
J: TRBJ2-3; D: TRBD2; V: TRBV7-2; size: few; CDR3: CASSLWGGSTDTQYF; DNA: TGTGCCAGCAGCTTGTGGGGGGGAAGCACAGATACGCAGTATTTT
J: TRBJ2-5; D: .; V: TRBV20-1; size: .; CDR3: CSASLPQTQYF; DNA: TGCAGTGCTAGTCTCCCTCAGACCCAGTACTTC
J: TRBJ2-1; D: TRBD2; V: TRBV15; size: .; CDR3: CATSPGAGGDNEQFF; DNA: TGTGCCACCAGCCCAGGAGCGGGAGGGGACAATGAGCAGTTCTTC
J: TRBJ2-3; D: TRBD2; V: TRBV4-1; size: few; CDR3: CASSLREVSTDTQYF; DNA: TGCGCCAGCAGCCTCCGGGAGGTCAGCACAGATACGCAGTATTTT
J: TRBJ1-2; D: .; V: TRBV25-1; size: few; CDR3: CASIRTDYGYTF; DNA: TGTGCCAGCATTCGGACAGACTATGGCTACACCTTC
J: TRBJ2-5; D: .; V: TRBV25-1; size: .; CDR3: CASSVSGGAETQYF; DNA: TGTGCCAGCAGTGTAAGCGGCGGCGCGGAGACCCAGTACTTC